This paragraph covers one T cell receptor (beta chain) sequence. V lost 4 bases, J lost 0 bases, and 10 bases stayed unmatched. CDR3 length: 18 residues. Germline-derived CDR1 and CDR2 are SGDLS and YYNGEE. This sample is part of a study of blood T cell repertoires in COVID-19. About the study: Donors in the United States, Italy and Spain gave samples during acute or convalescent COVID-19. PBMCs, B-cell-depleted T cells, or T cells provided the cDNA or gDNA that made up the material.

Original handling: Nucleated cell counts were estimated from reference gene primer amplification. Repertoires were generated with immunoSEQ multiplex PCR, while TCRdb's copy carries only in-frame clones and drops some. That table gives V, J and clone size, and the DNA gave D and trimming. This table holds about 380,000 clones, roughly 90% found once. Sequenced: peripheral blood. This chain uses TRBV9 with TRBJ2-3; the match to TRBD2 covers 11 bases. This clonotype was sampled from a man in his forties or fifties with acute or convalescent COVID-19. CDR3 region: CASSLGLAGLYSTDTQYF. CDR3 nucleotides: TGTGCCAGCAGCCTCGGACTAGCGGGCCTATATAGCACAGATACGCAGTATTTT.